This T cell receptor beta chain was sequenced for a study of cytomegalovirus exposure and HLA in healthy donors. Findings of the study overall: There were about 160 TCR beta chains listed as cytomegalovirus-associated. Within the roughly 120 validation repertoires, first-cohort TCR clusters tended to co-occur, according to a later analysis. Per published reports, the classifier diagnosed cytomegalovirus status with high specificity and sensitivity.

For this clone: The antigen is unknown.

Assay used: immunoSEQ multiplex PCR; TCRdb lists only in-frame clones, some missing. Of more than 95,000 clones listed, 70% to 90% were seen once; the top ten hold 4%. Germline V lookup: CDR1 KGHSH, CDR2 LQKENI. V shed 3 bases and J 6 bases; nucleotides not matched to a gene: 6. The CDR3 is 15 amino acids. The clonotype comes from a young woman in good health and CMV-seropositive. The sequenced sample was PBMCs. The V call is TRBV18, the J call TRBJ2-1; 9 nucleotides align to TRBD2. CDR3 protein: CASSPSGSPLNEQFF. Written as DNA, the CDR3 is TGTGCCAGCTCACCTAGCGGGAGTCCGCTCAATGAGCAGTTCTTC.